The rows below give T cell receptor beta chains drawn from one sample of a study of T-cell reconstitution after alpha-beta-depleted transplantation in children. TCRdb analysed the PCR reads with MiXCR anew, one entry per CDR3 protein. The sample holds about 440,000 distinct CDR3 sequences, 43% seen once. This sample comprised PBMCs, obtained before TCRalphabeta/CD19-depleted stem cell transplant. The receptors come from a girl aged 2 to 10 with aplastic anemia, due to receive a stem cell transplant. Both conserved end residues are part of each CDR3. A D gene is named only where the DNA matches it firmly. Clone size, where shown, is once, few, many, or a class for clones that have expanded.

cdr3_nt: TGCAGTGCCAGGGATAGCGGCGAGACCCAGTACTTC
cdr3_aa: CSARDSGETQYF
d_call: -
v_call: TRBV20-1
clone_size: once
j_call: TRBJ2-5

cdr3_nt: TGTGCCAGCAGTCCCCGGGACGGGGGGAGAGGTGAGCAGTTCTTC
cdr3_aa: CASSPRDGGRGEQFF
d_call: TRBD2
v_call: TRBV6-1
clone_size: -
j_call: TRBJ2-1

cdr3_nt: TGTGCCAGCAGTTACAGGGGGGGGCCTGGGACCACCCTCGAGTACAATGAGCAGTTCTTC
cdr3_aa: CASSYRGGPGTTLEYNEQFF
d_call: -
v_call: TRBV6-2/TRBV6-3
clone_size: few
j_call: TRBJ2-1

cdr3_nt: TGTGCCAGCAGCGCGCGGACAGGGGGGCCAGATACGCAGTATTTT
cdr3_aa: CASSARTGGPDTQYF
d_call: TRBD1
v_call: TRBV28
clone_size: -
j_call: TRBJ2-3

cdr3_nt: TGCAGTGCTAGTAAGGGGCCAAGCAATCAGCCCCAGCATTTT
cdr3_aa: CSASKGPSNQPQHF
d_call: -
v_call: TRBV20-1
clone_size: -
j_call: TRBJ1-5

cdr3_nt: TGTGCCAGCAGCAATAAACCTACAGCGGGGGGGCCCTACAATGAGCAGTTCTTC
cdr3_aa: CASSNKPTAGGPYNEQFF
d_call: -
v_call: TRBV21-1
clone_size: -
j_call: TRBJ2-1

cdr3_nt: TGTGCCAGCACCAACATAGCGGGAGTGGACGGGGAGCTGTTTTTT
cdr3_aa: CASTNIAGVDGELFF
d_call: TRBD2
v_call: TRBV27
clone_size: -
j_call: TRBJ2-2

cdr3_nt: TGTGCCAGCAGTGAAGAACTAGCGGGAGGGGTGGACGAGCAGTACTTC
cdr3_aa: CASSEELAGGVDEQYF
d_call: TRBD2
v_call: TRBV2
clone_size: -
j_call: TRBJ2-7

cdr3_nt: TGTGCCAGCAGTCCGGGGACAGCGCTTGACTACGAGCAGTACTTC
cdr3_aa: CASSPGTALDYEQYF
d_call: TRBD1
v_call: TRBV28
clone_size: once
j_call: TRBJ2-7

cdr3_nt: TGCGCCAGCAGCTTGGGAGTGGGAGGGCCTTACAATGAGCAGTTCTTC
cdr3_aa: CASSLGVGGPYNEQFF
d_call: TRBD2
v_call: TRBV5-1
clone_size: -
j_call: TRBJ2-1

cdr3_nt: TGTGCCAGCGGCCCCGGGGGGGTGAGCTCCTACAATGAGCAGTTCTTC
cdr3_aa: CASGPGGVSSYNEQFF
d_call: TRBD2
v_call: TRBV28
clone_size: once
j_call: TRBJ2-1

cdr3_nt: TGTGCCAGCGCCGGGACTGGAGCCTACGAGCAGTACTTC
cdr3_aa: CASAGTGAYEQYF
d_call: -
v_call: TRBV28
clone_size: few
j_call: TRBJ2-7

cdr3_nt: TGCAGCGTCTCACCTCTCGGACAGGGCGGAACTGAAGCTTTCTTT
cdr3_aa: CSVSPLGQGGTEAFF
d_call: TRBD1
v_call: TRBV29-1
clone_size: once
j_call: TRBJ1-1

cdr3_nt: TGTGCCAGCTCACCACAAAGTGGGAGCGGGAGGTCCGAGCAGTACTTC
cdr3_aa: CASSPQSGSGRSEQYF
d_call: TRBD2
v_call: TRBV18
clone_size: -
j_call: TRBJ2-7

cdr3_nt: TGTGCCAGCAGCCAAGATCCGGCCGGGAGGGATACGCAGTATTTT
cdr3_aa: CASSQDPAGRDTQYF
d_call: TRBD2
v_call: TRBV3-1
clone_size: many
j_call: TRBJ2-3

cdr3_nt: TGTGCCAGCAGTTTCCCTCAGCGGGAGCTAGCCTACAATGAGCAGTTCTTC
cdr3_aa: CASSFPQRELAYNEQFF
d_call: TRBD2
v_call: TRBV12-3/TRBV12-4
clone_size: -
j_call: TRBJ2-1

cdr3_nt: TGTGCCAGCAGGGCACAGGGAATTAATCAGCCCCAGCATTTT
cdr3_aa: CASRAQGINQPQHF
d_call: -
v_call: TRBV7-2
clone_size: -
j_call: TRBJ1-5

cdr3_nt: TGCAGTGCTAGCCGCTACTCTGGCGCCAACGTCCTGACTTTC
cdr3_aa: CSASRYSGANVLTF
d_call: -
v_call: TRBV20-1
clone_size: -
j_call: TRBJ2-6

cdr3_nt: TGTGCCAGCAGCGCCCCACTAGCGGGGGGGCTCCGGGAGCTGTTTTTT
cdr3_aa: CASSAPLAGGLRELFF
d_call: TRBD2
v_call: TRBV5-4
clone_size: once
j_call: TRBJ2-2

cdr3_nt: TGTGCCAGCAGTTACTCGGGCAGTTTCAACACTGAAGCTTTCTTT
cdr3_aa: CASSYSGSFNTEAFF
d_call: -
v_call: TRBV6-5
clone_size: -
j_call: TRBJ1-1

cdr3_nt: TGTGCCAGCAGTTACACCGCGACTGCAACTAATGAAAAACTGTTTTTT
cdr3_aa: CASSYTATATNEKLFF
d_call: -
v_call: TRBV6-5
clone_size: once
j_call: TRBJ1-4

cdr3_nt: TGTGCCAGCAGCCTGTCGGCCGAGAACACCGGGGAGCTGTTTTTT
cdr3_aa: CASSLSAENTGELFF
d_call: -
v_call: TRBV7-9
clone_size: -
j_call: TRBJ2-2

cdr3_nt: TGTGCCAGCAGCAGAACTAGCGAATACGAGCAGTACTTC
cdr3_aa: CASSRTSEYEQYF
d_call: TRBD2
v_call: TRBV2
clone_size: -
j_call: TRBJ2-7

cdr3_nt: TGCAGTGCTAGCGCCGCGACGAATGAGCAGTTCTTC
cdr3_aa: CSASAATNEQFF
d_call: -
v_call: TRBV20-1
clone_size: -
j_call: TRBJ2-1

cdr3_nt: TGTGCCAGCAGCTTGGAGGGTCTGGGGGAGCAGTACTTC
cdr3_aa: CASSLEGLGEQYF
d_call: -
v_call: TRBV7-3
clone_size: -
j_call: TRBJ2-7

cdr3_nt: TGTGCCAGCAGCCCCGACGGGCCTGGAAACACCATATATTTT
cdr3_aa: CASSPDGPGNTIYF
d_call: -
v_call: TRBV7-2
clone_size: few
j_call: TRBJ1-3

cdr3_nt: TGTGCCAGCAGCCAAGAGAGTGCGCTGGAAGGCTCCTACGAGCAGTACTTC
cdr3_aa: CASSQESALEGSYEQYF
d_call: -
v_call: TRBV4-2
clone_size: many
j_call: TRBJ2-7

cdr3_nt: TGCAGTGCTCGATCGGGACTAGCGGGCACAGATACGCAGTATTTT
cdr3_aa: CSARSGLAGTDTQYF
d_call: TRBD2
v_call: TRBV20-1
clone_size: many
j_call: TRBJ2-3

cdr3_nt: TGTGCCAGCAGCTTAGATCTACTAGCGCCCGAAGAGACCCAGTACTTC
cdr3_aa: CASSLDLLAPEETQYF
d_call: TRBD2
v_call: TRBV11-3
clone_size: -
j_call: TRBJ2-5

cdr3_nt: TGTGCCAGCAGTTTTGGACCCCTCCAAACCCAGTACTTC
cdr3_aa: CASSFGPLQTQYF
d_call: -
v_call: TRBV6-5
clone_size: -
j_call: TRBJ2-5

cdr3_nt: TGTGCCAGCAGCTGGCAGTTCGGGACTCAAGAGACCCAGTACTTC
cdr3_aa: CASSWQFGTQETQYF
d_call: -
v_call: TRBV14
clone_size: many
j_call: TRBJ2-5

cdr3_nt: TGTGCCAGCAGCTTGCTAACCCGTATAGGGGCCTACGAGCAGTACTTC
cdr3_aa: CASSLLTRIGAYEQYF
d_call: -
v_call: TRBV11-2
clone_size: many
j_call: TRBJ2-7

cdr3_nt: TGCAGCGTTCAGAGTGGTTACCAACGGGATGAGCAGTTCTTC
cdr3_aa: CSVQSGYQRDEQFF
d_call: -
v_call: TRBV29-1
clone_size: -
j_call: TRBJ2-1

cdr3_nt: TGCGCCAGCAGCCGCGCCAGGGATGGCACAGATACGCAGTATTTT
cdr3_aa: CASSRARDGTDTQYF
d_call: -
v_call: TRBV5-1
clone_size: few
j_call: TRBJ2-3

cdr3_nt: TGCGCCAGCAGCTTGTTGTCTAGCGGGAGTAAGCCCTACGAGCAGTACTTC
cdr3_aa: CASSLLSSGSKPYEQYF
d_call: TRBD2
v_call: TRBV5-1
clone_size: many
j_call: TRBJ2-7

cdr3_nt: TGTGCCAGCTCACCATCTATAAAGGGCGGAGGAGATACGCAGTATTTT
cdr3_aa: CASSPSIKGGGDTQYF
d_call: -
v_call: TRBV18
clone_size: -
j_call: TRBJ2-3

cdr3_nt: TGCGCCAGCAGCCCGACCGGCGGGTCTTTCCGCACAGATACGCAGTATTTT
cdr3_aa: CASSPTGGSFRTDTQYF
d_call: -
v_call: TRBV5-1
clone_size: -
j_call: TRBJ2-3

cdr3_nt: TGTGCCAACCGGGACATCTGGACGGATGGCTACACCTTC
cdr3_aa: CANRDIWTDGYTF
d_call: -
v_call: TRBV6-1
clone_size: many
j_call: TRBJ1-2

cdr3_nt: TGTGCCAGCAGTTTAGGAGGTGACCCAACTGAAGCTTTCTTT
cdr3_aa: CASSLGGDPTEAFF
d_call: -
v_call: TRBV28
clone_size: -
j_call: TRBJ1-1

cdr3_nt: TGTGCCAGCAGCTTAAAAGCCGACACGGGCGGGGTGACCCAGTACTTC
cdr3_aa: CASSLKADTGGVTQYF
d_call: -
v_call: TRBV7-2
clone_size: -
j_call: TRBJ2-5

cdr3_nt: TGCGCCAGCAGCTTGGTGGTGGCGGGGGAGCGGGAGCAGTACTTC
cdr3_aa: CASSLVVAGEREQYF
d_call: TRBD2
v_call: TRBV5-1
clone_size: many
j_call: TRBJ2-7

cdr3_nt: TGCAGCGTTGGTTCTGGGACCCGCACAGATACGCAGTATTTT
cdr3_aa: CSVGSGTRTDTQYF
d_call: -
v_call: TRBV29-1
clone_size: -
j_call: TRBJ2-3

cdr3_nt: TGTGCCAGTGGTTGGGCTAGCGGGGCGAGCTCCTACGAGCAGTACTTC
cdr3_aa: CASGWASGASSYEQYF
d_call: TRBD2
v_call: TRBV15
clone_size: few
j_call: TRBJ2-7

cdr3_nt: TGCAGCGGCGGCGGTCCAGGGGGAGAGACCCAGTACTTC
cdr3_aa: CSGGGPGGETQYF
d_call: TRBD1
v_call: TRBV29-1
clone_size: -
j_call: TRBJ2-5

cdr3_nt: TGCAGTGCTAGAGACCTCGCGAGCGGCTCCTACGAGCAGTACTTC
cdr3_aa: CSARDLASGSYEQYF
d_call: -
v_call: TRBV20-1
clone_size: many
j_call: TRBJ2-7

cdr3_nt: TGCAGTGCGGGAATACGACAGGGCTTTGGTGAGACCCAGTACTTC
cdr3_aa: CSAGIRQGFGETQYF
d_call: TRBD1
v_call: TRBV20-1
clone_size: -
j_call: TRBJ2-5

cdr3_nt: TGTGCCAGTAGTAAGGGTAGTGAGCAGTTCTTC
cdr3_aa: CASSKGSEQFF
d_call: -
v_call: TRBV19
clone_size: -
j_call: TRBJ2-1

cdr3_nt: TGTGCCAGCAGCGTGTCGGTCTGGGTTCGGGGCGGGAAAGACAATGAGCAGTTCTTC
cdr3_aa: CASSVSVWVRGGKDNEQFF
d_call: -
v_call: TRBV9
clone_size: -
j_call: TRBJ2-1

cdr3_nt: TGTGCCAGCAGACGTGACAGGGAACGGAGTCAGCCCCAGCATTTT
cdr3_aa: CASRRDRERSQPQHF
d_call: TRBD1
v_call: TRBV12-3/TRBV12-4
clone_size: -
j_call: TRBJ1-5

cdr3_nt: TGCAGTGCTAGAGTTAAGGGACAGTTTAGCAATCAGCCCCAGCATTTT
cdr3_aa: CSARVKGQFSNQPQHF
d_call: TRBD1
v_call: TRBV20-1
clone_size: once
j_call: TRBJ1-5